The TCR beta chain described here comes from a study of blood T cell repertoires in COVID-19. Across the study: Spain, Italy and the United States supplied samples that represented acute and convalescent COVID-19. T cells, B-cell-depleted T cells, or PBMCs provided the cDNA or gDNA that served as material.

J was trimmed by 4 bases and V by 2 bases; bases with no gene match: 11. Germline assignment: CDR1 LNHNV and CDR2 YYDKDF (reference sequence). The CDR3 sequence is 17 residues long. In the original processing: Amplification of reference gene primers was used by the study to estimate nucleated cell counts. Generated by immunoSEQ multiplex PCR, the TCRdb table keeps only in-frame clones and is missing some. V, J and clone size reflect that table, while D and trimming were determined from the DNA. The table shows about 140,000 clones, with about 78% occurring only once. The sequencing sample was made of peripheral blood. The sequence was collected from a man between 60 and 75 years old who had recovered from COVID-19. V and J are TRBV15 and TRBJ1-3, with 7 bases identical to TRBD1. CDR3 residues: CATSRPSPGTAGNTIYF. CDR3 in DNA: TGTGCCACCAGCAGACCCTCACCCGGGACAGCCGGAAACACCATATATTTT.